These 3 T cell receptor beta chains share one sample of origin, sequenced in a study of cytomegalovirus exposure and HLA in healthy donors. The study ran its PCR with 60 Vbeta and 13 Jbeta primers. Only in-frame clones appear in the TCRdb table, and some are missing; sequencing was by immunoSEQ multiplex PCR. The table records tens of thousands of clones, 75% to 80% of them present only once. Sequenced: PBMCs. The receptors derive from a woman between 40 and 55 years old in good health and CMV-seronegative.

This clone came up a few times. V and J are TRBV18 and TRBJ1-6; 9 bases agree with TRBD1. CDR1 and CDR2 from the germline V gene are KGHSH and LQKENI. CDR3 size: 16 residues. Germline trimming cut 2 bases from V and 3 bases from J; bases unmatched to any gene: 2. CDR3 sequence: CASSPGTGSYNSPLHF. For the CDR3, the DNA is TGTGCCAGCTCACCAGGGACAGGGAGCTATAATTCACCCCTCCACTTT.

This clone has just a few counts. CDR3 loop: CASSLAGTGNTEAFF. The CDR3 DNA reads as TGCGCCAGCAGCCTCGCCGGGACAGGAAACACTGAAGCTTTCTTT. The chain recombines TRBV5-1 with TRBJ1-1, with 8 bases fitting TRBD1. The CDR3 extends over 15 amino acids. The J segment lost 2 bases and the V segment lost 4 bases, leaving 7 bases of the junction unmatched. Germline V gene data show CDR1 as SGHRS and CDR2 as YFSETQ.

The chain uses TRBV14 and TRBJ1-2, with D perhaps TRBD1 (6 bases). The CDR3 sequence is 14 residues long. Germline assignment: CDR1 SGHDN and CDR2 FVKESK. Trimming removed 3 bases from V and 2 bases from J, with 10 bases in between. Written as DNA, the CDR3 is TGTGCCAGCAGCCATGCCGGGACAAACTATGGCTACACCTTC. This translates into CASSHAGTNYGYTF.